This T cell receptor (beta chain) was recorded in a study of OX40 agonist ivuxolimab in advanced cancers. Patients had blood sampled at baseline and again on cycle 4 day 1 and cycle 7 day 1. Here immunoSEQ multiplex PCR was the method, and the copy in TCRdb shows in-frame clones only, minus some. The sample carries tens of thousands of clones, approximately 80% recorded once. The V gene's germline CDR1 is KGHSH and CDR2 LQKENI. V lost 3 bases, J lost 2 bases, and 7 bases stayed unmatched. The CDR3 consists of 15 residues. The sequence was obtained from an adult with an advanced solid tumor such as melanoma, head and neck, liver or kidney cancer. The chain combines TRBV18 with TRBJ2-7, with 7 positions matching TRBD1. The sample was CD4+ or CD8+ T cells sorted from blood, taken in a trial of the OX40 agonist ivuxolimab. CDR3 sequence (DNA): TGTGCCAGCTCACCCGACAGGGCCCGAGCCTACGAGCAGTACTTC. It translates to CASSPDRARAYEQYF. Filled out from reference TRBV18 and TRBJ2-7, the complete variable domain reads NAGVMQNPRHLVRRRGQEARLRCSPMKGHSHVYWYRQLPEEGLKFMVYLQKENIIDESGMPKERFSAEFPKEGPSILRIQQVVRGDSAAYFCASSPDRARAYEQYFGPGTRLTVT.